The next 5 T cell receptor beta chains were all read from a single sample in a study of blood T cell repertoires in COVID-19. Clones were sequenced by immunoSEQ multiplex PCR, and TCRdb holds only the in-frame ones, with some missing. The sample contains about 60,000 clones, about 88% of which appear only once. The sequenced sample was peripheral blood. These receptors came from a man aged 70 or older with acute or convalescent COVID-19.

J is TRBJ2-1 and V is TRBV14; TRBD1 might be the D (5 bases). Germline V gene sequence: CDR1 SGHDN, CDR2 FVKESK. The CDR3 runs 14 residues. V gave up 1 base and J gave up 8 bases, with 12 bases separating them. The CDR3 reads CASSQGIGRDEQFF. The CDR3 DNA reads as TGTGCCAGCAGCCAAGGAATCGGCAGGGATGAGCAGTTCTTC.

The sample holds one count of this clone. The rearrangement joins TRBV15 to TRBJ2-7; TRBD2 agrees at 8 bases. The CDR3 loop spans 16 amino acids. The V segment lost 3 bases and the J segment 6 bases; nucleotides outside the gene matches: 13. Looked up from germline, CDR1 is LNHNV and CDR2 is YYDKDF (reference sequence). The DNA for the CDR3 is TGTGCCACCAGCAGGGGGGGACTAGGGGGTACCGGCGAGCAGTACTTC. Its translation: CATSRGGLGGTGEQYF.

V is TRBV5-1 and J is TRBJ2-7; 9 nucleotides line up with TRBD1. Losses at the gene ends were 2 bases for V and 2 bases for J; bases not matched to a gene: 2. This CDR3 has 14 amino acids. The V gene's germline CDR1 is SGHRS and CDR2 YFSETQ. The CDR3 protein is CASSLRQGAYEQYF. The CDR3 DNA follows: TGCGCCAGCAGCTTACGACAGGGGGCCTACGAGCAGTACTTC. The full variable domain, its missing parts supplied by reference TRBV5-1 and TRBJ2-7, is KAGVTQTPRYLIKTRGQQVTLSCSPISGHRSVSWYQQTPGQGLQFLFEYFSETQRNKGNFPGRFSGRQFSNSRSEMNVSTLELGDSALYLCASSLRQGAYEQYFGPGTRLTVT.

V gene TRBV15 combines with J gene TRBJ1-5; D gene uncertain. V was pared by 5 bases and J by 6 bases, with 11 bases between. CDR1 LNHNV and CDR2 YYDKDF come from the germline V gene (reference sequence). This CDR3 is built from 13 residues. CDR3 region: CATSSRGSQPQHF. The CDR3 DNA follows: TGTGCCACCAGCTCCCGGGGAAGTCAGCCCCAGCATTTT.

The chain joins TRBV10-3 to TRBJ2-7; 9 positions match TRBD2. The CDR3 consists of 14 residues. Per germline, CDR1 ENHRY and CDR2 SYGVKD. The ends lost 4 bases at V and 7 bases at J; junction bases unmatched: 8. This chain's CDR3 is CAISGLAGPQEQYF. The CDR3 DNA reads TGTGCCATCAGTGGGCTAGCGGGGCCGCAGGAGCAGTACTTC.